The sequence of this TCR beta chain was determined in a study of blood T cell repertoires in COVID-19. In the authors' methods: Nucleated cell number was recorded as an estimate derived from reference gene primer amplification. Clones were read by immunoSEQ multiplex PCR, and TCRdb kept only the in-frame ones, dropping some. V and J calls and clone size are copied from that table; D and trimming were computed from the DNA. The sample yields roughly 99,000 clones, 81% seen once. Germline assignment: CDR1 MNHEY and CDR2 SMNVEV (reference sequence). V trimming: 7 bases; J trimming: 3 bases; junction bases outside the gene matches: 9. There are 15 residues in the CDR3.

The chain joins TRBV27 to TRBJ1-1, with 9 positions matching TRBD1. The origin of this receptor is a woman of 80 years or more with acute or convalescent COVID-19. Material: peripheral blood. The CDR3 coding sequence is TGTGCCAGCAACAGGGGGCGGACCAGGGACACTGAAGCTTTCTTT. Translated, it gives CASNRGRTRDTEAFF.